A single sample is the source of the 29 T cell receptor beta chains below, sequenced in a study of Ad26.COV2.S vaccination and SARS-CoV-2 variants. The treatment is: 15 to 20 received Ad26.COV2.S at low or high dose, single or two shots; several received placebo; per-sample allocation not given. Specimen acquisition occurred on day 63 following the initial vaccine or placebo injection. Libraries were prepared by immunoSEQ multiplex PCR; TCRdb keeps only in-frame clonotypes and omits some of them. Of 290,000 or so clones detected, about 87% appear once; the ten largest clones hold approximately 3.3%. Source: peripheral blood, taken in a trial of Ad26.COV2.S vaccine versus placebo. All receptors derive from a person between 18 and 60 years old who received the Ad26.COV2.S COVID-19 vaccine or a placebo.

CDR3 sequence (DNA): TGTGCCAGCTTCGGGACAGCAGACACCGGGGAGCTGTTTTTT. Translation: CASFGTADTGELFF. V gene TRBV14 combines with J gene TRBJ2-2; 7 bases fit TRBD1. Germline CDR1 is SGHDN and CDR2 is FVKESK. The J segment lost 3 bases and the V segment lost 8 bases, leaving 6 bases of the junction unmatched. The CDR3 covers 14 residues.

The chain recombines TRBV7-3 with TRBJ2-1, with TRBD1 as a possible D gene (6 bases). Germline CDR1 SGHTA, CDR2 FQGTGA. Trimming pared 2 bases from V and 7 bases from J, leaving 6 bases between. The CDR3 covers 12 residues. The CDR3 loop reads CASSLQGNEQFF. CDR3 nucleotide sequence: TGTGCCAGCAGCTTACAGGGGAATGAGCAGTTCTTC.

The genes are TRBV11-2 and TRBJ1-1; perhaps TRBD1 as D (6 bases). CDR1 SGHAT and CDR2 FQNNGV come from the germline V gene. The CDR3 runs 15 residues. Trimming took off 5 bases at V and 1 base at J, with 14 bases between the two ends. Here the CDR3 DNA reads TGTGCCAGCAGCGGACGACAGGACCCGAACACTGAAGCTTTCTTT. Protein: CASSGRQDPNTEAFF.

The chain joins TRBV7-3 to TRBJ1-3, with TRBD1 matching over 9 bases. Looked up from germline, CDR1 is SGHTA and CDR2 is FQGTGA. The CDR3 loop spans 15 amino acids. J was trimmed by 4 bases and V by 2 bases; bases with no gene match: 3. CDR3 loop: CASSLGTGSGNTIYF. CDR3 coding DNA: TGTGCCAGCAGCTTAGGGACAGGGTCCGGAAACACCATATATTTT. The full variable domain, its missing parts supplied by reference TRBV7-3 and TRBJ1-3, is GAGVSQTPSNKVTEKGKYVELRCDPISGHTALYWYRQSLGQGPEFLIYFQGTGAADDSGLPNDRFFAVRPEGSVSTLKIQRTERGDSAVYLCASSLGTGSGNTIYFGEGSWLTVV.

The chain recombines TRBV3-1 (or the pseudogene TRBV3-2) with TRBJ2-1; D is possibly TRBD2 (5 bases). The germline V gene has CDR1 LGHDT and CDR2 YNNKEL (reference sequence). The CDR3 length is 16 residues. Trimming stripped 0 bases from V and 3 bases from J, with 12 bases between. The CDR3 bases are TGTGCCAGCAGCCAAGATGGAGCGGTCTTCTACAATGAGCAGTTCTTC. As protein: CASSQDGAVFYNEQFF.

This clone was picked up a small number of times. The CDR3 region is CSASRGTGELFF. The CDR3 DNA follows: TGCAGTGCTAGTCGGGGGACCGGGGAGCTGTTTTTT. V and J are TRBV20-1 and TRBJ2-2; perhaps TRBD2 as D (6 bases). Trimming left V 3 bases short and J 5 bases short, with 7 bases between. The V gene's germline CDR1 is DFQATT and CDR2 SNEGSKA (reference sequence). The CDR3 is made up of 12 amino acids.

With regard to this clone: The sample has other DNA sequences that encode this CDR3 too. The chain recombines TRBV7-2 with TRBJ2-5; TRBD1 matches at 7 bases. The CDR3 is made up of 14 amino acids. V trimming: 1 base; J trimming: 4 bases; junction bases outside the gene matches: 3. The germline V gene has CDR1 SGHTA and CDR2 FQGNSA. CDR3 DNA sequence: TGTGCCAGCAGCTTAGACAGGGGAAGAGAGACCCAGTACTTC. This translates into CASSLDRGRETQYF. Complete variable domain (other parts from reference TRBV7-2 and TRBJ2-5): GAGVSQSPSNKVTEKGKDVELRCDPISGHTALYWYRQSLGQGLEFLIYFQGNSAPDKSGLPSDRFSAERTGGSVSTLTIQRTQQEDSAVYLCASSLDRGRETQYFGPGTRLLVL.

The chain employs TRBV4-1 and TRBJ2-2; D perhaps matches TRBD2 (6 bases). The CDR3 length is 14 residues. Trimming removed 5 bases at V and 4 bases at J, with 11 bases between. The germline CDR1 and CDR2 sequences are MGHRA and YSYEKL. CDR3 bases: TGCGCCAGCAGCTTGCAGGGAGGCACCGGGGAGCTGTTTTTT. Residues: CASSLQGGTGELFF.

The chain combines TRBV30 with TRBJ2-7, with D hard to call. V was pared by 5 bases and J by 0 bases, with 23 bases between. Germline CDR1 GTSNPN, CDR2 SVGIG (reference sequence). This CDR3 region has 17 residues. The CDR3 loop reads CAWDTARLRLSSYEQYF. The CDR3 DNA reads TGTGCCTGGGACACCGCCCGACTCCGCCTCAGCTCCTACGAGCAGTACTTC.

The V gene is TRBV5-1, the J gene TRBJ1-5; a weak D match, TRBD1 (6 bases). The germline CDR1 and CDR2 sequences are SGHRS and YFSETQ. Trimming removed 4 bases from V and 6 bases from J, with 11 bases in between. The CDR3 is 13 amino acids. CDR3 in amino acids: CASSPEGGQPQHF. For the CDR3, the DNA is TGCGCCAGCAGCCCGGAGGGGGGTCAGCCCCAGCATTTT.

The chain recombines TRBV5-1 with TRBJ1-1; 7 nucleotides align to TRBD1. With 4 bases clipped from V and 3 bases from J, the junction kept 3 bases outside the gene matches. The CDR3 is 13 amino acids. The germline V gene encodes CDR1 SGHRS and CDR2 YFSETQ. CDR3: CASSPGTDTEAFF. The CDR3 DNA reads as TGCGCCAGCAGCCCGGGGACAGACACTGAAGCTTTCTTT.

The chain couples TRBV9 to TRBJ1-2; TRBD1 is a possible D gene (5 bases). CDR3 length equals 16 residues. The germline gives CDR1 SGDLS, CDR2 YYNGEE. V gave up 1 base and J gave up 4 bases, with 17 bases separating them. CDR3 nucleotides: TGTGCCAGCAGCGTACGGGGGGAGCGGTCGGCCTATGGCTACACCTTC. Its protein is CASSVRGERSAYGYTF.

The V call is TRBV27, the J call TRBJ2-3, with 7 positions matching TRBD2. The junction had 13 bases not matched to a gene; V was cut back by 5 bases and J by 5 bases. The CDR3 contains 16 residues. Germline V gene sequence: CDR1 MNHEY, CDR2 SMNVEV (reference sequence). The CDR3 is CASSLDRDYTLDTQYF. The CDR3 region has the DNA TGTGCCAGCAGTCTGGACCGGGACTACACATTAGATACGCAGTATTTT.

The rearrangement uses TRBV18 and TRBJ2-5, with TRBD1 matching 7 bases. Germline CDR1 and CDR2: KGHSH and LQKENI. This CDR3 spans 14 amino acids. V shed 6 bases and J 5 bases; nucleotides not matched to a gene: 9. The CDR3 reads CASSNLQGHETQYF. The DNA for the CDR3 is TGTGCCAGCTCCAACTTACAGGGGCACGAGACCCAGTACTTC. Drawing the rest from reference TRBV18 and TRBJ2-5, the complete variable domain is NAGVMQNPRHLVRRRGQEARLRCSPMKGHSHVYWYRQLPEEGLKFMVYLQKENIIDESGMPKERFSAEFPKEGPSILRIQQVVRGDSAAYFCASSNLQGHETQYFGPGTRLLVL.

This chain's CDR3 is CASSRSDRYNEQFF. The DNA for the CDR3 is TGTGCCAGCAGCAGATCAGACAGGTACAATGAGCAGTTCTTC. This chain connects TRBV7-9 to TRBJ2-1, with D maybe TRBD1 (6 bases). The CDR3 sequence is 14 residues long. Germline V lookup: CDR1 SEHNR, CDR2 FQNEAQ (reference sequence). V was cut by 5 bases and J by 4 bases, with 12 bases left in between. The variable domain in full, with the rest retrieved from reference TRBV7-9 and TRBJ2-1, is DTGVSQNPRHKITKRGQNVTFRCDPISEHNRLYWYRQTLGQGPEFLTYFQNEAQLEKSRLLSDRFSAERPKGSFSTLEIQRTEQGDSAMYLCASSRSDRYNEQFFGPGTRLTVL.

The chain carries TRBV18 and TRBJ1-2, with D perhaps matching TRBD1 (5 bases). Deletions cut 0 bases from V and 2 bases from J, with 7 bases between. Germline CDR1 reads KGHSH; CDR2 reads LQKENI. This CDR3 has 14 residues. CDR3 region: CASSPPGQNYGYTF. CDR3 in DNA: TGTGCCAGCTCACCACCGGGGCAGAACTATGGCTACACCTTC.

This chain joins TRBV7-2 and TRBJ2-5, with 8 bases aligning to TRBD1. The CDR3 covers 17 residues. In germline, CDR1 is SGHTA, CDR2 FQGNSA. The V segment lost 0 bases and the J segment 4 bases; nucleotides outside the gene matches: 10. This CDR3 is CASSLAQGAALLETQYF. The CDR3 nucleotides read TGTGCCAGCAGCTTAGCGCAGGGGGCGGCTCTGTTAGAGACCCAGTACTTC.

The V and J genes are TRBV12-5 and TRBJ2-1; 14 positions match TRBD2. This CDR3 contains 16 residues. Per germline, CDR1 LGHNT and CDR2 FRNRAP. Trimming cost V 4 bases and J 9 bases; bases outside gene matches: 8. The CDR3 DNA reads TGTGCTAGTGGTTCCTCCCTCGGACTAGCGGGGGGTGAGCAGTTCTTC. Residues: CASGSSLGLAGGEQFF.

This clone was counted once. The same CDR3 also results from other DNA sequences found in this sample. The chain employs TRBV7-2 and TRBJ1-2; D is ambiguous. CDR3 length: 11 amino acids. V shed 3 bases and J shed 5 bases, with 4 bases lying between them. CDR1 is SGHTA and CDR2 is FQGNSA in the germline V gene. In nucleotides, the CDR3 is TGTGCCAGCAGCTTTCAGTATGGCTACACCTTC. This encodes CASSFQYGYTF. The entire variable domain, with the rest obtained from reference TRBV7-2 and TRBJ1-2, is as follows: GAGVSQSPSNKVTEKGKDVELRCDPISGHTALYWYRQSLGQGLEFLIYFQGNSAPDKSGLPSDRFSAERTGGSVSTLTIQRTQQEDSAVYLCASSFQYGYTFGSGTRLTVV.

This rearrangement joins TRBV18 to TRBJ2-7; D unclear. The CDR3 has 10 amino acids. Trimming took 3 bases from V and 6 from J, leaving 3 bases between them. Germline V gene data show CDR1 as KGHSH and CDR2 as LQKENI. Here the CDR3 DNA reads TGTGCCAGCTCACCGGGCGAGCAGTACTTC. This codes for CASSPGEQYF.

V is TRBV7-2 and J is TRBJ2-3, with D uncertain. The V gene lost 0 bases and the J gene lost 1 base, with 8 bases spanning the gap. Germline V gene sequence: CDR1 SGHTA, CDR2 FQGNSA. CDR3 length: 15 residues. This chain's CDR3 is CASSLAYSRTDTQYF. CDR3 in DNA: TGTGCCAGCAGCTTAGCGTACAGCCGCACAGATACGCAGTATTTT.

The chain uses TRBV18 and TRBJ2-1, with D perhaps being TRBD1 or TRBD2 (5 bases each). The CDR3 contains 16 residues. V lost 1 base to trimming and J lost 6 bases, with 16 bases between them. Germline values: CDR1 KGHSH, CDR2 LQKENI. The CDR3 sequence: CASSPQASPRGNEQFF. Written as DNA, the CDR3 is TGTGCCAGCTCACCACAAGCTAGCCCTAGGGGCAATGAGCAGTTCTTC.

The CDR3 DNA sequence: TGCGCCAGCAGCTTGGAAGGACATCTCTCTCTCTCTGGAAACACCATATATTTT. Translated, it gives CASSLEGHLSLSGNTIYF. The genes are TRBV5-1 and TRBJ1-3; possible D gene TRBD1, 5 bases. The CDR3 has 18 amino acids. Trimming took off 0 bases at V and 0 bases at J, with 16 bases between the two ends. CDR1 and CDR2 from the germline V gene are SGHRS and YFSETQ. The full variable domain, its missing parts supplied by reference TRBV5-1 and TRBJ1-3, is KAGVTQTPRYLIKTRGQQVTLSCSPISGHRSVSWYQQTPGQGLQFLFEYFSETQRNKGNFPGRFSGRQFSNSRSEMNVSTLELGDSALYLCASSLEGHLSLSGNTIYFGEGSWLTVV.

The chain recombines TRBV3-1 (or the pseudogene TRBV3-2) with TRBJ1-1; D not resolved. V gave up 0 bases and J gave up 7 bases, with 15 bases separating them. CDR1 is LGHDT and CDR2 is YNNKEL in the germline V gene (reference sequence). The CDR3 has 15 residues. The CDR3: CASSQDYGGGGEAFF. The CDR3 nucleotides are TGTGCCAGCAGCCAAGATTACGGAGGAGGAGGTGAAGCTTTCTTT.

The V and J genes are TRBV6-5 and TRBJ2-1; a possible D gene is TRBD2 (6 bases). Germline V lookup: CDR1 MNHEY, CDR2 SVGAGI. V dropped 4 bases and J dropped 8 bases, with 12 bases sitting between them. The CDR3 is made up of 13 amino acids. The CDR3 DNA sequence: TGTGCCAGCAGTTCCCGCGGGGTCGATGAGCAGTTCTTC. Translation gives CASSSRGVDEQFF.

The chain employs TRBV7-9 and TRBJ1-5, with 7 bases aligning to TRBD1. This CDR3 is 14 amino acids long. Germline V lookup: CDR1 SEHNR, CDR2 FQNEAQ (reference sequence). V shed 5 bases, J shed 5 bases, and the junction held 6 bases outside the gene matches. The CDR3 here is CASSPPQGDQPQHF. CDR3 nucleotides: TGTGCCAGCAGCCCCCCTCAGGGGGATCAGCCCCAGCATTTT.

The rearrangement uses TRBV11-3 and TRBJ1-1; D perhaps matches TRBD1 (5 bases). The CDR3 extends over 14 amino acids. Trimming cost V 5 bases and J 0 bases, with 10 bases left between them. Germline-derived CDR1 and CDR2 are SGHNT and YENEEA. The CDR3 sequence: CASSIGTVNTEAFF. The DNA for the CDR3 is TGTGCCAGCAGCATCGGGACGGTGAACACTGAAGCTTTCTTT.

As concerns this clone: Other DNA sequences in this specimen translate into the identical CDR3. V and J are TRBV27 and TRBJ1-5; tentatively, D is TRBD1 (5 bases). The V end lost 2 bases, the J end lost 1 base, and 6 bases lay between the germline ends. The CDR3 covers 14 residues. Germline CDR1 reads MNHEY; CDR2 reads SMNVEV (reference sequence). CDR3 nucleotides: TGTGCCAGCAGTTTACAGGGAAGCAATCAGCCCCAGCATTTT. This codes for CASSLQGSNQPQHF.

The rearrangement joins TRBV4-1 to TRBJ2-5, with 11 bases fitting TRBD2. This CDR3 contains 15 residues. Trimming cost V 4 bases and J 1 base; bases outside gene matches: 2. The germline gives CDR1 MGHRA, CDR2 YSYEKL. The CDR3 sequence is CASSRGLAAQETQYF. For the CDR3, the DNA is TGCGCCAGCAGCCGGGGACTAGCGGCCCAAGAGACCCAGTACTTC.